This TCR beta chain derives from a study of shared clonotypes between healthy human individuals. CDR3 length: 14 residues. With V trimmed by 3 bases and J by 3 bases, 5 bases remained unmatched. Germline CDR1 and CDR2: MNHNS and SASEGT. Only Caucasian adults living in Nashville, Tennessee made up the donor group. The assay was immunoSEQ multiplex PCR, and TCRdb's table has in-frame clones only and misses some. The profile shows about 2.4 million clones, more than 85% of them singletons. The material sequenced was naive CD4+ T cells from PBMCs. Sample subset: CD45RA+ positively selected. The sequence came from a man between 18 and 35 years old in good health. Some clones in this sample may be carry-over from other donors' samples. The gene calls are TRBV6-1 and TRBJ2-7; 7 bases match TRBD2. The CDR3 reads CASSERGSYYEQYF. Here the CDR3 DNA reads TGTGCCAGCAGTGAGCGCGGGAGCTACTACGAGCAGTACTTC.